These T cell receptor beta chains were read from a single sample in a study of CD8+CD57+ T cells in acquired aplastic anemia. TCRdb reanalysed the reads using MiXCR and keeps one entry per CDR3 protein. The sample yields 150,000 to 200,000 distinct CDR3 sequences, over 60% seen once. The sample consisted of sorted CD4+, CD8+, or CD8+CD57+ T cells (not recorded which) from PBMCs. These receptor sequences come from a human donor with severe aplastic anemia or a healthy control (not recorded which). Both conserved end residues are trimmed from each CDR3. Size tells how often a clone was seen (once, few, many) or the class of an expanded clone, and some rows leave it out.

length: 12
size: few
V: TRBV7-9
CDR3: ASSPGQFNSPLH

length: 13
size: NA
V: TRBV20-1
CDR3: SASLTRTGLGGYT

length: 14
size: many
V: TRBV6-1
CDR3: ASSEFGGDSNQPQH

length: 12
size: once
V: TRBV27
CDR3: ASSSNMGGTEAF

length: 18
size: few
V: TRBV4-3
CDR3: ASSQDVVGLGGGASDEQF

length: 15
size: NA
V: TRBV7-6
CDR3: ASSLAGGRGSTDTQY

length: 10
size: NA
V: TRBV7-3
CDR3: ASQEGGTEAF

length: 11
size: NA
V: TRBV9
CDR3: ASSADSVGELF

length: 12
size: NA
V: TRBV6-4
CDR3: ASSSSPNTGELF

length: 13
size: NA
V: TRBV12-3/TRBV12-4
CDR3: ASRLGTSGNNEQF

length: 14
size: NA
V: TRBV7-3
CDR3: ASGLFDRGGTDTQY

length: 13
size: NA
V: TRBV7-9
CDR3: ASSRPAGGQETQY

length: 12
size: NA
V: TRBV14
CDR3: ASSPSQGAYEQY

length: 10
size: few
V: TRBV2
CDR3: ASIESVNGYT

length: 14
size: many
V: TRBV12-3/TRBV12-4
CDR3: ASLSMATAMNTEAF

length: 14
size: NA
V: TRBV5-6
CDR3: ASSLAGRVGKETQY

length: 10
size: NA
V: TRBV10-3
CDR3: AISEGDQPQH

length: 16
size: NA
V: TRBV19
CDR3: ASSILGSETGGWYEQF

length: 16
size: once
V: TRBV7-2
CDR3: ASSKRWSGSGSYNEQC

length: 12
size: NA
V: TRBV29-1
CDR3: SSQLGGMTYEQY

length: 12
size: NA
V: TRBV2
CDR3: ASSYAGGEYEQY

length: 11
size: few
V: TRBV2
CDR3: ASSDGGTYGYT

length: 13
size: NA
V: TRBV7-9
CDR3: ASISVVGGYNEQF